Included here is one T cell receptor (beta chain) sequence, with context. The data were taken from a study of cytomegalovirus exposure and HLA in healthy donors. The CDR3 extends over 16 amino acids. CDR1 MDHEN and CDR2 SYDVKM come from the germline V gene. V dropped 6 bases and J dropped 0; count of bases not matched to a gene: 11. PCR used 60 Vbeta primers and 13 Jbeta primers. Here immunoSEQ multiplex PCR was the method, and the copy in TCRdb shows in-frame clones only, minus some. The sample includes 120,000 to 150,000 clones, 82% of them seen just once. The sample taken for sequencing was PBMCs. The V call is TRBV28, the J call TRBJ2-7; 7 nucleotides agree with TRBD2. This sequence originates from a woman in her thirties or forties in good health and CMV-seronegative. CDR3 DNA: TGTGCCAGCAGACCAATAGCGGGTCGTGGCTCCTACGAGCAGTACTTC. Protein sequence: CASRPIAGRGSYEQYF.